Shown below are 25 T cell receptor beta chains from a single sample sequenced in a study of human versus mouse CDR3 diversity and MHC coevolution. Using immunoSEQ multiplex PCR, the repertoire was profiled, and TCRdb retains in-frame clones only, with some absent. The table has tens of thousands of clones, roughly 95% seen once. The source material was naive CD4+ T cells from blood. Stated subset: CD45RO-negative CD62L-positive naive CD4 T cells. The receptors were sampled from a person aged 25 to 75 in good health.

The rearrangement links TRBV4-3 to TRBJ1-2, with TRBD1 matching over 10 bases. Germline CDR1 LGHNA, CDR2 YSLEER. J was trimmed by 3 bases and V by 4 bases; bases with no gene match: 5. The CDR3 has 15 amino acids. CDR3 coding DNA: TGCGCCAGCAGCCCCGAGGACAGGGGGTACTATGGCTACACCTTC. It codes for CASSPEDRGYYGYTF.

In regard to this clone: Other nucleotide sequences from this sample produce the same CDR3. The chain combines TRBV29-1 with TRBJ1-1, with D possibly being TRBD1 (5 bases). Germline V gene data show CDR1 as SQVTM and CDR2 as ANQGSEA. Trimming took 6 bases from V and 1 from J, leaving 12 bases between them. This CDR3 spans 13 amino acids. CDR3 amino acids: CSVAGNGNTEAFF. The CDR3 DNA follows: TGCAGCGTAGCAGGGAATGGGAACACTGAAGCTTTCTTT.

The gene calls are TRBV7-2 and TRBJ1-1, with D possibly being TRBD1 (5 bases). The V end lost 1 base, the J end lost 2 bases, and 8 bases lay between the germline ends. Germline V gene lookup returns CDR1 SGHTA and CDR2 FQGNSA. This CDR3 is 14 amino acids long. For the CDR3, the DNA is TGTGCCAGCAGCTTAGGGAGGGGTAACACTGAAGCTTTCTTT. Translating gives CASSLGRGNTEAFF.

The chain has TRBV5-1 and TRBJ2-7, with D possibly TRBD1 on 7 matching bases. The CDR3 is 14 amino acids. The germline V gene has CDR1 SGHRS and CDR2 YFSETQ. V was cut by 0 bases and J by 6 bases, with 13 bases left in between. CDR3 bases: TGCGCCAGCAGCTTGGGTGCAGGGGGAGGCGAGCAGTACTTC. It specifies CASSLGAGGGEQYF. Filled out from reference TRBV5-1 and TRBJ2-7, the complete variable domain reads KAGVTQTPRYLIKTRGQQVTLSCSPISGHRSVSWYQQTPGQGLQFLFEYFSETQRNKGNFPGRFSGRQFSNSRSEMNVSTLELGDSALYLCASSLGAGGGEQYFGPGTRLTVT.

The chain links TRBV19 to TRBJ2-7; 10 bases agree with TRBD1. J lost 1 base, V lost 5 bases, and 5 bases had no gene match. The CDR3 spans 15 residues. Germline CDR1 reads LNHDA; CDR2 reads SQIVND (reference sequence). In nucleotides, the CDR3 is TGTGCCAGTAGTGGGGACAGGGGTTTTTCCTACGAGCAGTACTTC. Translation: CASSGDRGFSYEQYF.

V gene TRBV28 combines with J gene TRBJ1-6; 7 bases align to TRBD1. V gave up 7 bases and J gave up 9 bases; unmatched junction bases: 3. The CDR3 totals 12 residues. Germline V gene sequence: CDR1 MDHEN, CDR2 SYDVKM. CDR3 bases: TGTGCCAGCACTAGGGGGCTTTCACCCCTCCACTTT. The encoded protein is CASTRGLSPLHF.

This chain connects TRBV5-5 to TRBJ2-6, with D tentatively TRBD2 (7 bases). The V end lost 5 bases, the J end lost 4 bases, and 10 bases lay between the germline ends. The germline gives CDR1 SGHKS, CDR2 YYEKEE (reference sequence). CDR3 size: 14 residues. The DNA of the CDR3 is TGTGCCAGCAGACGGGGGGCGGGGGCCAACGTCCTGACTTTC. Encoded protein: CASRRGAGANVLTF. The full variable domain, with the rest looked up from reference TRBV5-5 and TRBJ2-6, is DAGVTQSPTHLIKTRGQQVTLRCSPISGHKSVSWYQQVLGQGPQFIFQYYEKEERGRGNFPDRFSARQFPNYSSELNVNALLLGDSALYLCASRRGAGANVLTFGAGSRLTVL.

CDR3 sequence reads: CASSQRRNTEAFF. The CDR3 DNA reads TGTGCCAGCAGCCAGCGGCGGAACACTGAAGCTTTCTTT. The genes are TRBV7-2 and TRBJ1-1; no clear D. This CDR3 has 13 residues. The V end was cut by 5 bases, the J end by 1 base, with 8 bases between. CDR1 is SGHTA and CDR2 is FQGNSA in the germline V gene.

The V and J genes are TRBV6-6 and TRBJ2-7; weak D call: TRBD2 (6 bases). In germline, CDR1 is MNHNY, CDR2 SVGAGI (reference sequence). Trimming stripped 0 bases from V and 3 bases from J, with 12 bases between. The CDR3 extends over 15 amino acids. The CDR3 DNA reads TGTGCCAGCAGTTACTCGCCCGGGGGAAACTACGAGCAGTACTTC. Protein: CASSYSPGGNYEQYF.

This rearrangement joins TRBV6-5 to TRBJ1-1; 10 nucleotides match TRBD1. Unmatched junction bases numbered 8, after V lost 5 bases and J lost 5 bases. The CDR3 loop spans 15 amino acids. Germline CDR1 and CDR2: MNHEY and SVGAGI. CDR3 bases: TGTGCCAGCAGTCCAAGGACAGGGGGGAGGACTGAAGCTTTCTTT. Translating gives CASSPRTGGRTEAFF.

J is TRBJ1-1 and V is TRBV19; D remains unclear. Germline CDR1 and CDR2: LNHDA and SQIVND (reference sequence). This CDR3 region has 15 residues. V was shortened by 5 bases and J by 0 bases, with 13 bases between the two germline ends. The CDR3 sequence: CASSPPRRMNTEAFF. DNA for the CDR3: TGTGCCAGTAGTCCGCCCAGGAGGATGAACACTGAAGCTTTCTTT.

This chain links TRBV7-6 with TRBJ2-5; D remains unclear. This CDR3 has 14 residues. CDR1 SGHVS and CDR2 FNYEAQ come from the germline V gene. Trimming shortened V by 3 bases and J by 5 bases, and 13 bases separated the two germline ends. For the CDR3, the DNA is TGTGCCAGCAGCTTGATGGCGGTCGGGGAGACCCAGTACTTC. Encoded protein: CASSLMAVGETQYF.

This rearrangement joins TRBV19 to TRBJ1-1; D remains unclear. Trimming removed 7 bases from V and 2 bases from J, with 11 bases in between. Germline V gives CDR1 LNHDA, CDR2 SQIVND (reference sequence). This CDR3 spans 13 amino acids. The CDR3 here is CASTPRFNTEAFF. In DNA, the CDR3 is TGTGCCAGTACTCCCAGGTTTAACACTGAAGCTTTCTTT.

The chain employs TRBV5-1 and TRBJ2-2; tentative D call: TRBD2 (5 bases). CDR1 and CDR2 from the germline V gene are SGHRS and YFSETQ. V shed 2 bases and J shed 6 bases, with 11 bases lying between them. The CDR3 spans 14 residues. The CDR3 loop is CASSLGGSAGELFF. CDR3 DNA sequence: TGCGCCAGCAGCTTAGGTGGGAGCGCCGGGGAGCTGTTTTTT.

Note on this clone: Its ends do not fully match the called genes, so a read error is possible. This sample includes further DNA sequences coding for the same CDR3. The chain joins TRBV30 to TRBJ2-1, with D tentatively TRBD2 (6 bases). Germline V gene sequence: CDR1 GTSNPN, CDR2 SVGIG (reference sequence). This CDR3 is built from 13 residues. The CDR3 is CAWSVRGGNEQFF. Written as DNA, the CDR3 is TGTGCCTGGAGTGTACGTGGGGGGAATGAACAGTTCTTC.

This chain joins TRBV11-2 and TRBJ2-5; 8 nucleotides align to TRBD2. Germline loops: CDR1 SGHAT, CDR2 FQNNGV. Losses at the gene ends were 2 bases for V and 5 bases for J; bases not matched to a gene: 13. This CDR3 has 17 amino acids. The CDR3 DNA sequence: TGTGCCAGCAGCTTAATTCGCTCCCGGGGGGGAAGGGAGACCCAGTACTTC. Encoded protein: CASSLIRSRGGRETQYF.

This chain joins TRBV10-1 and TRBJ1-1; D gene uncertain. Per germline, CDR1 WNHNN and CDR2 SYGVQD (reference sequence). The CDR3 has 18 amino acids. Deletions cut 6 bases from V and 2 bases from J, with 25 bases between. DNA for the CDR3: TGCGCCAGCAGGGTCAACAAGGCCCCGACTTACTATAACACTGAAGCTTTCTTT. It translates to CASRVNKAPTYYNTEAFF.

The V call is TRBV5-4, the J call TRBJ2-5; the match to TRBD2 covers 14 bases. The V and J ends lost 6 bases and 5 bases, in that order; junction bases with no gene match: 9. The CDR3 is made up of 16 amino acids. The germline CDR1 and CDR2 sequences are SGHNT and YYREEE (reference sequence). The CDR3 loop reads CASTNAGLAGGETQYF. Here the CDR3 DNA reads TGTGCCAGCACAAACGCCGGACTAGCGGGAGGCGAGACCCAGTACTTC.

Only one count was recorded for this clone. This sequence joins TRBV11-2 and TRBJ2-1; TRBD1 matches at 9 bases. The CDR3 length is 14 residues. Per germline, CDR1 SGHAT and CDR2 FQNNGV. Germline trimming cut 1 base from V and 7 bases from J; bases unmatched to any gene: 2. The CDR3 protein is CASSLVGTGNEQFF. The CDR3 DNA reads TGTGCCAGCAGCTTAGTAGGGACAGGGAATGAGCAGTTCTTC.

V usage is TRBV9 and J usage is TRBJ2-1; 7 bases are shared with TRBD2. Germline trimming cut 0 bases from V and 7 bases from J; bases unmatched to any gene: 4. The germline V gene has CDR1 SGDLS and CDR2 YYNGEE. The CDR3 is 14 amino acids. The CDR3 region has the DNA TGTGCCAGCAGCGTAGCTACGGGAGGAAATGAGCAGTTCTTC. Translated: CASSVATGGNEQFF.

This chain connects TRBV19 to TRBJ2-3; 14 bases agree with TRBD2. Germline V CDR1 and CDR2: LNHDA, SQIVND (reference sequence). The CDR3 length is 20 residues. Unmatched junction bases numbered 9, after V lost 0 bases and J lost 1 base. The CDR3 DNA reads as TGTGCCAGTAGTATAGAAACCGGGACTAGCGGGAGAGGCGGCACAGATACGCAGTATTTT. It translates to CASSIETGTSGRGGTDTQYF.

This chain joins TRBV6-5 and TRBJ2-3; the D gene is possibly TRBD2 (5 bases). With 6 bases removed from V and 2 bases from J, the gap between germline ends came to 15 bases. CDR3 length: 15 amino acids. CDR1 and CDR2 (germline): MNHEY, SVGAGI. CDR3 DNA sequence: TGTGCCAGCAGGACACTAAGCGGCCCCACAGATACGCAGTATTTT. It encodes CASRTLSGPTDTQYF.

The CDR3 DNA sequence: TGTGCCAGTAGTCTGGCGGGAGCCTACGAGCAGTACTTC. Its protein is CASSLAGAYEQYF. V usage is TRBV19 and J usage is TRBJ2-5; 7 bases match TRBD2. The DNA matches TRBJ2-7 better at its end, which makes the J call doubtful. In germline, CDR1 is LNHDA, CDR2 SQIVND (reference sequence). This CDR3 spans 13 amino acids.

The rearrangement links TRBV7-2 to TRBJ2-6; no firm D call. CDR1 is SGHTA and CDR2 is FQGNSA in the germline V gene. CDR3 length equals 16 residues. The V and J ends lost 5 bases and 4 bases respectively, with 15 bases between them. The DNA for the CDR3 is TGTGCCAGCAGCCCCCTGCCGCAGTCAGGGGCCAACGTCCTGACTTTC. Its translation: CASSPLPQSGANVLTF.

The chain carries TRBV2 and TRBJ2-1; 9 bases map to TRBD1. This CDR3 contains 17 residues. Germline V gives CDR1 SNHLY, CDR2 FYNNEI. The ends lost 0 bases at V and 8 bases at J; junction bases unmatched: 11. CDR3 DNA: TGTGCCAGCAGTGAAGCATTTCCGGGACAGGGTGTCGATGAGCAGTTCTTC. This sequence encodes CASSEAFPGQGVDEQFF.